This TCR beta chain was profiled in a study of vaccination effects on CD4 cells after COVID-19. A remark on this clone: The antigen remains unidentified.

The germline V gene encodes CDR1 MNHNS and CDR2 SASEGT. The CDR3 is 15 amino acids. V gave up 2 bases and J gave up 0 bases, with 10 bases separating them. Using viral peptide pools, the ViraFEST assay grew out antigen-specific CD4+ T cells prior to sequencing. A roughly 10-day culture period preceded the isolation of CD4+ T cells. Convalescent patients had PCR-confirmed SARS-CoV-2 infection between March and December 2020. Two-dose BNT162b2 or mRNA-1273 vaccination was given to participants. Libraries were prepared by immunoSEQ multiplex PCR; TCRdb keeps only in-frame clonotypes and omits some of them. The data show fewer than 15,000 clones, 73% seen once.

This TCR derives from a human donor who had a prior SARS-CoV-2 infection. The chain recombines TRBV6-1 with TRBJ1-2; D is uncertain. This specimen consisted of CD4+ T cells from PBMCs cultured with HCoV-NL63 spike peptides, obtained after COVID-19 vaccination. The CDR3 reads CASSELWASNYGYTF. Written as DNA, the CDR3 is TGTGCCAGCAGTGAACTCTGGGCCTCTAACTATGGCTACACCTTC.